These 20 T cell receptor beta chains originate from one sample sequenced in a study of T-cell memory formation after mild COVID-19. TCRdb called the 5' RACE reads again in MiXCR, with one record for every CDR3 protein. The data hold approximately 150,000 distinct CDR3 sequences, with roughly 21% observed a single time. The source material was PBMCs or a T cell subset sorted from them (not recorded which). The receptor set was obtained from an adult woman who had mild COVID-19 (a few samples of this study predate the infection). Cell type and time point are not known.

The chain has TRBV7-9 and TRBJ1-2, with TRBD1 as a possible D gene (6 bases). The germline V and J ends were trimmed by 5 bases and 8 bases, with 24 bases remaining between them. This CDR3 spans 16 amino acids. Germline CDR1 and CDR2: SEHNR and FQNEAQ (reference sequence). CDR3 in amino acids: CASSPSWTVSPRGYTF. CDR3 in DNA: TGTGCCAGCAGCCCATCTTGGACAGTCTCTCCACGGGGCTACACCTTC.

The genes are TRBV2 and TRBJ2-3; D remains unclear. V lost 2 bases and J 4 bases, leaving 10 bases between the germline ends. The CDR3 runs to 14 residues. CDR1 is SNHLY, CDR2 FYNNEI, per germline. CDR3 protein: CASSELRSADTQYF. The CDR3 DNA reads TGTGCCAGCAGTGAACTTCGGTCTGCAGATACGCAGTATTTT.

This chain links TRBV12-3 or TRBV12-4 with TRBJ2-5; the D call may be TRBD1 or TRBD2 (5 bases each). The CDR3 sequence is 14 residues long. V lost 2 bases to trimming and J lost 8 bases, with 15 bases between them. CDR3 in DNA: TGTGCCAGCAGTTTAAGTGTGGGGACCCGAACCCAGTACTTC. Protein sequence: CASSLSVGTRTQYF.

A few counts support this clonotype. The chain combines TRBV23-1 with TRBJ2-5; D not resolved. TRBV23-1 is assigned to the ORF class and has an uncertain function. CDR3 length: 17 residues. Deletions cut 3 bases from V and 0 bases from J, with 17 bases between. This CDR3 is CASSHNQDYRYQETQYF. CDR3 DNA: TGCGCCAGCAGTCACAACCAAGATTATCGGTACCAAGAGACCCAGTACTTC.

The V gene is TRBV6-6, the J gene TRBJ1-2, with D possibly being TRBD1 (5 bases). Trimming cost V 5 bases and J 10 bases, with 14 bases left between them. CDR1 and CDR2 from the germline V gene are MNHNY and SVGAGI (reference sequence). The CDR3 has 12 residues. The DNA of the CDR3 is TGTGCCAGCAGTCGGGACGGTGTTTACTACACCTTC. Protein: CASSRDGVYYTF.

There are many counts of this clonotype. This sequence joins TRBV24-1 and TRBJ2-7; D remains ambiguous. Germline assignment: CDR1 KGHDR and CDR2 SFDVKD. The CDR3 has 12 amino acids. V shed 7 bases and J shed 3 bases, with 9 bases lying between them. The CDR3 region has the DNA TGTGCCACCAGAGACGAGAACTACGAGCAGTACTTC. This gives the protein CATRDENYEQYF.

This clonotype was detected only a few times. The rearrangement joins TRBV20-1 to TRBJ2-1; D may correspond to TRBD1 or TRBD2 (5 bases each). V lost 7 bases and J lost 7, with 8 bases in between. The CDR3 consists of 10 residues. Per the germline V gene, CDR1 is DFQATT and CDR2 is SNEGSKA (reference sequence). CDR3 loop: CSVWGNEQFF. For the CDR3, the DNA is TGCAGTGTCTGGGGGAATGAGCAGTTCTTC.

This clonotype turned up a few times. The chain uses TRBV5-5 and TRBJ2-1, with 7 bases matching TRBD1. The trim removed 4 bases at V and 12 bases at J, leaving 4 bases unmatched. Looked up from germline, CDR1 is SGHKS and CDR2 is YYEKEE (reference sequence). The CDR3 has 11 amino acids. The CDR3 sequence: CASSPGTVQFF. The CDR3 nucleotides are TGTGCCAGCAGCCCGGGGACAGTGCAGTTCTTC.

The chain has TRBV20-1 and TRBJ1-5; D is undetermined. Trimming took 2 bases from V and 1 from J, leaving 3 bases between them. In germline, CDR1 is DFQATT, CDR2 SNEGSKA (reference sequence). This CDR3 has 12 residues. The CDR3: CSARKSNQPQHF. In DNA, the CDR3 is TGCAGTGCTAGAAAGAGCAATCAGCCCCAGCATTTT.

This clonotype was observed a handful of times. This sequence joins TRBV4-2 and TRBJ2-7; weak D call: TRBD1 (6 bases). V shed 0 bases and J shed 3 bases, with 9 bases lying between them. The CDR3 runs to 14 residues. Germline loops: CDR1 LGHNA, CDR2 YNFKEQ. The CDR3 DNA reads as TGTGCCAGCAGCCAAGATTGGACAGACTACGAGCAGTACTTC. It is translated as CASSQDWTDYEQYF.

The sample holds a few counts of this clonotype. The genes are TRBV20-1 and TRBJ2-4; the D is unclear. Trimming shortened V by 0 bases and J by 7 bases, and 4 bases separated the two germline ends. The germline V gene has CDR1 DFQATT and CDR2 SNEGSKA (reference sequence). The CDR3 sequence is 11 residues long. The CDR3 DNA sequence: TGCAGTGCTAGAGAGCCGAACATTCAGTACTTC. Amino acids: CSAREPNIQYF.

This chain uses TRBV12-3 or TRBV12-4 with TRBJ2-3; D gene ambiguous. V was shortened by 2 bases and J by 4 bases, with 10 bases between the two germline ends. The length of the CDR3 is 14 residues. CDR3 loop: CASSLMLSPDTQYF. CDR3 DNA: TGTGCCAGCAGTTTAATGTTATCGCCAGATACGCAGTATTTT.

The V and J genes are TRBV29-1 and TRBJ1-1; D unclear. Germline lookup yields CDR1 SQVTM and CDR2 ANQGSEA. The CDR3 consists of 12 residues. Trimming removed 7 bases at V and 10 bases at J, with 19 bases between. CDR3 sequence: CSAAVGIRGAFF. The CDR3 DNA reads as TGCAGCGCTGCCGTTGGGATTCGCGGAGCTTTCTTT.

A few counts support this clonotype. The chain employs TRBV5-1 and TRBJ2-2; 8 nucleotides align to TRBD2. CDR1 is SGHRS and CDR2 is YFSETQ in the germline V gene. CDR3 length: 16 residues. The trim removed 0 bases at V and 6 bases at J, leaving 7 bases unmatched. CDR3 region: CASSLDPGGVSGELFF. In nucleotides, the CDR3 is TGCGCCAGCAGCTTGGATCCCGGGGGGGTCTCCGGGGAGCTGTTTTTT.

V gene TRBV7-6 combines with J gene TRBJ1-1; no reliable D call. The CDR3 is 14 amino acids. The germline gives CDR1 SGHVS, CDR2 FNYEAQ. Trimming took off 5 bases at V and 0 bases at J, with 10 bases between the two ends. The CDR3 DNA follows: TGTGCCAGCAGCCCTGGCCTAATGAACACTGAAGCTTTCTTT. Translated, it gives CASSPGLMNTEAFF.

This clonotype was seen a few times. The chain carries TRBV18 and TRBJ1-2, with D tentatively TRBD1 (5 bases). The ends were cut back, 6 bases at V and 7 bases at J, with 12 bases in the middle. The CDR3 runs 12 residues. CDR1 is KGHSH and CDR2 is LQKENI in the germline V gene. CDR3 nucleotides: TGTGCCAGCTCGACCGGGGGGTCTGGCTACACCTTC. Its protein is CASSTGGSGYTF.

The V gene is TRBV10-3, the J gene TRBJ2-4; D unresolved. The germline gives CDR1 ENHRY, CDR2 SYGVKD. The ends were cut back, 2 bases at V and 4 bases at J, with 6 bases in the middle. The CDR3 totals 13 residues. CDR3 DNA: TGTGCCATCAGTGAGACCCAGAAAAACATTCAGTACTTC. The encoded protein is CAISETQKNIQYF.

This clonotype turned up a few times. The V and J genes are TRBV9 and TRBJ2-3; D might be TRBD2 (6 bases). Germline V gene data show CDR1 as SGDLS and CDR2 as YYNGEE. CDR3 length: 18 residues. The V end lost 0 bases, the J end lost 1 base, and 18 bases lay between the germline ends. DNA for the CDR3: TGTGCCAGCAGCGTAGTCTCCCCCTCTAGCGTCCGCACAGATACGCAGTATTTT. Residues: CASSVVSPSSVRTDTQYF.

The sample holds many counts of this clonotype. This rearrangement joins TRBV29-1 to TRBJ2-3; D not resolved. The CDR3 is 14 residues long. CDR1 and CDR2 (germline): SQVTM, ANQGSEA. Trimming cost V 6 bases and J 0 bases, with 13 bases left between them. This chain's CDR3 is CSVSLQSSTDTQYF. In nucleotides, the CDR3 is TGCAGCGTATCGCTACAGTCTAGCACAGATACGCAGTATTTT.

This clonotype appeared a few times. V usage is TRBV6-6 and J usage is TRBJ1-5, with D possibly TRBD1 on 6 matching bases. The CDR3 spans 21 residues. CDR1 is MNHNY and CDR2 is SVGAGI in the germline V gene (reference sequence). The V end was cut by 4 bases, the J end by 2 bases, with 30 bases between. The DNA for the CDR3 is TGTGCCAGCAGTTCAGGGGCCTGGGCGGGGGGCTTAGGGGCTCGCAATCAGCCCCAGCATTTT. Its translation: CASSSGAWAGGLGARNQPQHF.